This entry features one TCR beta chain sequence. Its antigen is currently unknown. One end of the junction is discordant with germline, which a read error may explain. Then a second PCR, running roughly 7 to 12 cycles, was carried out with a sample-barcoded 5' primer and a J-beta primer mix. MiXCR, applied by TCRdb to the 5' RACE reads, yields one record per CDR3 protein. The sample records more than 900,000 distinct CDR3 sequences, roughly 24% being singletons. These data belong to a study of blood T cells in healthy people across ages. Whole-study results and caveats: Across samples, TCR beta diversity tracked strongly with naive T cell percentage. It was the long-lived donors that had more naive CD4+ cells and higher diversity than aged donors.

Germline V gene data show CDR1 as LGHNA and CDR2 as YSLEER. CDR3 length equals 13 residues. The amount of total RNA extracted per sample was at least 6 micrograms. The sample was also linked to a second study, of T cells of mothers and their children. In that study: About 3.1 million TCR beta reads per child versus over 10 million per mother.

The genes are TRBV4-3 and TRBJ2-5; D not certain. This receptor was taken from a girl aged 2-10 years in good health. Input material: blood. The chain's CDR3 is CAGSLGPEETQYF. For the CDR3, the DNA is TGCGCCGGCAGCCTTGGGCCCGAAGAGACCCAGTACTTC.